One T cell receptor beta chain is described in this entry. These data are taken from a study of CD8+ T cells in alopecia areata. Isolated RNA was reverse transcribed into cDNA used as the sequencing template. Sequencing was performed with immunoSEQ multiplex PCR; in TCRdb, only in-frame clones are kept and a portion is missing. Of more than 95,000 clones listed, 55% are singletons. CDR1 is LGHNA, CDR2 YSLEER, per germline. The length of the CDR3 is 18 residues. V was pared by 0 bases and J by 5 bases, with 21 bases between. This TCR derives from a human donor in good health. The sequencing sample was made of CD4+ T cells sorted from blood. The chain joins TRBV4-3 to TRBJ2-3, with D possibly matching TRBD2 (5 bases). The CDR3 DNA follows: TGCGCCAGCAGCCAAGATCGGATAGTCGGGAAGAACGAAGATACGCAGTATTTT. Protein product: CASSQDRIVGKNEDTQYF.